Listed below are T cell receptor beta chains from one sample, sequenced in a study of blood T cell repertoires in COVID-19. The repertoire was sequenced with immunoSEQ multiplex PCR; TCRdb's copy has only in-frame clones and lacks some. This table has just under 85,000 clones, around 86% appearing once. The sequencing input was peripheral blood. These receptor sequences come from an elderly man with active or convalescent COVID-19. CDR3s include the opening cysteine and the closing phenylalanine or tryptophan. Fields, in order: V gene, J gene, D gene, clone size, CDR3 protein, CDR3 DNA. A D gene is named only where the DNA matches it firmly. Only part of the rows carry a size: once, few, many, or a class if the clone is expanded.

V: TRBV7-2; J: TRBJ2-3; D: -; size: -; CDR3: CASSITLDTQYF; DNA: TGTGCCAGCAGTATTACTTTGGATACGCAGTATTTT
V: TRBV19; J: TRBJ1-5; D: TRBD1; size: -; CDR3: CASSIRQGASNQPQHF; DNA: TGTGCCAGTAGTATCCGACAGGGAGCTAGCAATCAGCCCCAGCATTTT
V: TRBV4-1; J: TRBJ1-1; D: -; size: -; CDR3: CASSQVGTRAFF; DNA: TGCGCCAGCAGCCAAGTAGGGACAAGGGCTTTCTTT
V: TRBV5-6; J: TRBJ2-3; D: TRBD2; size: -; CDR3: CASSLLTGGPATQYF; DNA: TGTGCCAGCAGCTTGTTAACGGGAGGCCCTGCCACGCAGTATTTT
V: TRBV5-1; J: TRBJ2-3; D: TRBD1; size: -; CDR3: CASSLRQGFNTQYF; DNA: TGCGCCAGCAGCCTCCGACAGGGGTTCAATACGCAGTATTTT
V: TRBV11-2; J: TRBJ2-1; D: TRBD1; size: once; CDR3: CASSLRQGLQNNEQFF; DNA: TGTGCCAGCAGCCTACGACAGGGGCTACAAAACAATGAGCAGTTCTTC
V: TRBV3-1/TRBV3-2; J: TRBJ1-1; D: -; size: once; CDR3: CASSQRGGFGAFF; DNA: TGTGCCAGCAGCCAAAGGGGGGGGTTCGGCGCTTTCTTT
V: TRBV7-2; J: TRBJ1-6; D: -; size: -; CDR3: CASSSGFANSPLHF; DNA: TGTGCCAGCAGCTCCGGGTTTGCTAATTCACCCCTCCACTTT
V: TRBV7-8; J: TRBJ1-1; D: -; size: -; CDR3: CASSPPGSRTEAFF; DNA: TGTGCCAGCAGCCCTCCGGGGTCCAGGACTGAAGCTTTCTTT
V: TRBV9; J: TRBJ2-2; D: -; size: -; CDR3: CASSPGSSAGELFF; DNA: TGTGCCAGCAGCCCCGGGTCTTCGGCCGGGGAGCTGTTTTTT
V: TRBV28; J: TRBJ2-2; D: -; size: -; CDR3: CASSLVRANTGELFF; DNA: TGTGCCAGCAGTTTAGTCAGGGCGAACACCGGGGAGCTGTTTTTT
V: TRBV28; J: TRBJ1-5; D: TRBD1; size: -; CDR3: CASRTQGGHQPQHF; DNA: TGTGCCAGCAGAACACAGGGGGGACATCAGCCCCAGCATTTT
V: TRBV30; J: TRBJ1-1; D: TRBD1; size: -; CDR3: CATRDSSLLNTEAFF; DNA: TGTGCCACTCGGGACAGCTCACTTCTCAACACTGAAGCTTTCTTT
V: TRBV7-7; J: TRBJ2-3; D: TRBD2; size: -; CDR3: CASSKTSGGGTDTQYF; DNA: TGTGCTAGCAGCAAGACTAGCGGGGGGGGCACAGATACGCAGTATTTT
V: TRBV7-9; J: TRBJ1-2; D: -; size: -; CDR3: CASSRGGLYGYTF; DNA: TGTGCCAGCAGCCGAGGAGGTTTATATGGCTACACCTTC
V: TRBV2; J: TRBJ2-1; D: -; size: -; CDR3: CASSAEGGSYNEQFF; DNA: TGTGCCAGCAGTGCAGAGGGGGGGTCCTACAATGAGCAGTTCTTC
V: TRBV5-4; J: TRBJ2-6; D: -; size: -; CDR3: CASSLDPGAGANVLTF; DNA: TGTGCCAGCAGCTTGGATCCCGGGGCTGGGGCCAACGTCCTGACTTTC
V: TRBV18; J: TRBJ1-3; D: -; size: once; CDR3: CASSPPSGETSGNTIYF; DNA: TGTGCCAGCTCACCACCCTCAGGGGAGACCTCTGGAAACACCATATATTTT
V: TRBV6-1; J: TRBJ1-2; D: -; size: -; CDR3: CASSDGGQLGYGYTF; DNA: TGTGCCAGCAGTGACGGTGGACAGCTGGGATATGGCTACACCTTC
V: TRBV2; J: TRBJ2-1; D: -; size: -; CDR3: CASGPRSNSYNEQFF; DNA: TGTGCCAGCGGTCCCAGGTCGAACTCCTACAATGAGCAGTTCTTC
V: TRBV14; J: TRBJ1-2; D: -; size: few; CDR3: CASSQDSGMRGYTF; DNA: TGTGCCAGCAGCCAAGATTCAGGGATGAGGGGCTACACCTTC
V: TRBV6-5; J: TRBJ2-1; D: -; size: -; CDR3: CASSYQLATDEQFF; DNA: TGTGCCAGCAGTTACCAACTAGCTACCGATGAGCAGTTCTTC
V: TRBV19; J: TRBJ2-1; D: TRBD2; size: -; CDR3: CASSKGRAGGRDNEQFF; DNA: TGTGCCAGTAGCAAAGGTCGAGCGGGGGGGAGGGACAATGAGCAGTTCTTC
V: TRBV7-9; J: TRBJ1-1; D: -; size: -; CDR3: CASSLAIVNTEAFF; DNA: TGTGCCAGCAGCTTAGCGATAGTGAACACTGAAGCTTTCTTT
V: TRBV2; J: TRBJ1-2; D: TRBD1; size: -; CDR3: CASSQRTGNYGYTF; DNA: TGTGCCAGCAGTCAGAGGACAGGGAACTATGGCTACACCTTC
V: TRBV19; J: TRBJ1-4; D: -; size: -; CDR3: CASRRGIGEKLFF; DNA: TGTGCCAGTAGACGAGGTATCGGTGAAAAACTGTTTTTT
V: TRBV11-3; J: TRBJ1-1; D: TRBD1; size: -; CDR3: CASMTGGSGAEAFF; DNA: TGTGCCAGCATGACAGGGGGGTCGGGCGCTGAAGCTTTCTTT
V: TRBV7-2; J: TRBJ2-1; D: TRBD2; size: -; CDR3: CASSSPHGGATEQFF; DNA: TGTGCCAGCAGCTCTCCCCACGGGGGGGCGACTGAGCAGTTCTTC
V: TRBV7-9; J: TRBJ1-2; D: TRBD1; size: once; CDR3: CASSEGQGGLDYGYTF; DNA: TGTGCCAGCAGCGAGGGACAGGGGGGCCTTGACTATGGCTACACCTTC
V: TRBV3-1/TRBV3-2; J: TRBJ2-2; D: -; size: -; CDR3: CASSQDPPEGVDGELFF; DNA: TGTGCCAGCAGCCAAGATCCCCCCGAGGGGGTTGACGGGGAGCTGTTTTTT
V: TRBV2; J: TRBJ2-3; D: -; size: -; CDR3: CASSERQLTDTQYF; DNA: TGTGCCAGCAGCGAGCGGCAGCTCACAGATACGCAGTATTTT
V: TRBV1; J: TRBJ1-1; D: -; size: -; CDR3: CTSSQVGQRNTEAFF; DNA: TGCACCAGCAGCCAAGTAGGACAGAGGAACACTGAAGCTTTCTTT
V: TRBV5-1; J: TRBJ1-1; D: -; size: -; CDR3: CASSLWDINTEAFF; DNA: TGCGCCAGCAGCCTTTGGGACATTAACACTGAAGCTTTCTTT
V: TRBV14; J: TRBJ2-3; D: -; size: -; CDR3: CASSQNRASDTQYF; DNA: TGTGCCAGCAGCCAAAACAGGGCCTCAGATACGCAGTATTTT
V: TRBV2; J: TRBJ1-1; D: -; size: -; CDR3: CASRAGQTEAFF; DNA: TGTGCCAGCAGGGCAGGACAGACTGAAGCTTTCTTT
V: TRBV12-3/TRBV12-4; J: TRBJ1-5; D: -; size: -; CDR3: CASSSRVQPQHF; DNA: TGTGCCAGCAGTTCCAGGGTTCAGCCCCAGCATTTT
V: TRBV11-2; J: TRBJ2-5; D: TRBD2; size: -; CDR3: CASSLAGSKNQETQYF; DNA: TGTGCCAGCAGTCTAGCGGGGTCCAAGAATCAAGAGACCCAGTACTTC
V: TRBV3-1/TRBV3-2; J: TRBJ2-1; D: TRBD2; size: once; CDR3: CASSHRPPGLAGISNEQFF; DNA: TGTGCCAGCAGCCATAGGCCCCCCGGGCTAGCGGGAATTTCCAATGAGCAGTTCTTC
V: TRBV12-5; J: TRBJ1-2; D: -; size: -; CDR3: CASGLGTFYGYTF; DNA: TGTGCTAGTGGTTTAGGGACATTCTATGGCTACACCTTC
V: TRBV24-1; J: TRBJ2-1; D: TRBD2; size: -; CDR3: CATSAPRSGGLYNEQFF; DNA: TGTGCCACCAGTGCCCCTAGGAGCGGGGGGCTATACAATGAGCAGTTCTTC
V: TRBV4-1; J: TRBJ1-3; D: TRBD1; size: -; CDR3: CASRQGASGNTIYF; DNA: TGCGCCAGTAGACAGGGGGCGTCTGGAAACACCATATATTTT
V: TRBV12-3/TRBV12-4; J: TRBJ2-5; D: -; size: -; CDR3: CASSLVGETQYF; DNA: TGTGCCAGCAGTTTAGTCGGGGAGACCCAGTACTTC
V: TRBV2; J: TRBJ2-5; D: TRBD1; size: -; CDR3: CASSRDRGIEETQYF; DNA: TGTGCCAGCAGTAGAGACAGGGGTATCGAAGAGACCCAGTACTTC